This is a list of T cell receptor beta chains from one sample in a study of identical twins. One entry per CDR3 protein results from TCRdb running MiXCR on the 5' RACE reads. The repertoire includes fewer than 250,000 distinct CDR3 sequences, 7.5% of them detected once, and roughly 5% sits in the top ten. This sample was also put to use in a study of yellow fever vaccine responses in identical twins.

What was sequenced was CD8+ T cells sorted from blood. The source of these receptors is a woman aged 18-29 years in good health. CDR3s leave out the opening cysteine and the closing phenylalanine or tryptophan. The D gene is left open where the match is weak. Size is omitted from some rows. Given values are once, few, many or a class for expanded clones.

j_call clone_size v_call d_call cdr3_aa
TRBJ2-2 many TRBV28 . ASSLLWGTGELF
TRBJ2-2 . TRBV24-1 . ATSDLRQNTGELF
TRBJ2-1 few TRBV27 TRBD1 ASSWATGNEQF
TRBJ1-1 many TRBV15 . ATSRATAPGTEAF
TRBJ2-3 few TRBV7-2 TRBD2 ASSLAGGLYSADTQY
TRBJ2-2 . TRBV2 . ASVGGGIGELF
TRBJ2-1 . TRBV7-6 . ASSSLDRGYNEQF
TRBJ2-1 . TRBV15 TRBD2 DTSRALGRLAANNEQF
TRBJ2-3 many TRBV12-3/TRBV12-4 TRBD2 ASSFRGGQDTQY
TRBJ1-2 . TRBV12-3/TRBV12-4 . ASSGWTAMYYGYT
TRBJ2-2 many TRBV5-1 . ASSLEDGLRELF
TRBJ2-5 . TRBV20-1 . SAREGVGHQETQY
TRBJ1-2 many TRBV12-3/TRBV12-4 . ASSLGLGRPEYGYT
TRBJ2-5 many TRBV28 . ASRTGMVETQY
TRBJ2-3 many TRBV29-1 TRBD1 SVPTPTGLDTQY
TRBJ2-1 many TRBV20-1 . SQILPDYNEQF
TRBJ2-3 many TRBV6-1 TRBD2 ASSSGSEGTQY
TRBJ2-3 . TRBV27 . ASKPNRDRADTQY